This T cell receptor (beta chain) was documented in a study of CXCR3-negative and CXCR3-positive naive CD8 T cells. Regarding the study as a whole: Diversity ran similarly high across both naive subsets but far lower in memory CD8+ cells.

Phenotypically, naive CD8+ T cells corresponded to CD45RO-CCR7+CD27+CD95-. On this clonotype: Antigen specificity is unknown.

Via 5' RACE with UMI labels, TRB cDNA libraries were prepared. TCRdb reprocessed the 5' RACE reads and reports one entry per CDR3 protein, with no DNA. Reported are roughly 86,000 distinct CDR3 sequences; the ten largest clones contain about 1%. Germline V lookup: CDR1 MDHEN, CDR2 SYDVKM. The CDR3 consists of 14 residues. The sample comprised naive CXCR3- CD8+ T cells from blood. Subset of the sample: CD45RO-CCR7+CD27+CD95- naive CD8+ T cells lacking CXCR3 (TNR3-). The receptor's source is a human donor in good health. Some clones in this sample may be carry-over from other donors' samples. This chain links TRBV28 with TRBJ2-7; checking the TCRdb D call of TRBD1 is not possible without DNA. The CDR3 reads CASSSGTASYEQYF.